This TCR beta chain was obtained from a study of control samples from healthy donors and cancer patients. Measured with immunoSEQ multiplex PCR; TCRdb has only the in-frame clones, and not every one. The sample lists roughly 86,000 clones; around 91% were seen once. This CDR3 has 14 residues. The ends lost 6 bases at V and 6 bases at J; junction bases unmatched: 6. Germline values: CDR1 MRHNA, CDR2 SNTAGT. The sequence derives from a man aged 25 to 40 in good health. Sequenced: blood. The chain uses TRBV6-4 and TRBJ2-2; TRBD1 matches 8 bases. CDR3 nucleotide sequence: TGTGCCAGCAGCCAGGACAGGGTAGCCGGGGAGCTGTTTTTT. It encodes CASSQDRVAGELFF.